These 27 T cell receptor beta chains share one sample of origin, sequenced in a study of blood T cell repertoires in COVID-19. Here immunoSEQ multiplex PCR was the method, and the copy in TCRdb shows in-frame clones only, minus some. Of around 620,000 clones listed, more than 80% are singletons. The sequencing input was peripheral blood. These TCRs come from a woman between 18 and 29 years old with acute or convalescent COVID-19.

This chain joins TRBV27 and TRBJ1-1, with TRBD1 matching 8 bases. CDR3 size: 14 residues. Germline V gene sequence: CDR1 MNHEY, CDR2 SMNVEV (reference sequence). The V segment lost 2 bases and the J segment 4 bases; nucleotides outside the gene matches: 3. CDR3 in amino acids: CASSLTGGGTEAFF. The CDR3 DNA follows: TGTGCCAGCAGTTTAACAGGGGGGGGCACTGAAGCTTTCTTT.

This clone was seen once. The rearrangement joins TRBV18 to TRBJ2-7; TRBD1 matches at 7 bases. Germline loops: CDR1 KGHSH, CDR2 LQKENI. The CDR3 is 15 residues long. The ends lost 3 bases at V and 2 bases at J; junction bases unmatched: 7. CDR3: CASSPSPQGAYEQYF. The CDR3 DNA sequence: TGTGCCAGCTCACCCAGTCCCCAGGGGGCCTACGAGCAGTACTTC.

CDR3 nucleotides: TGTGCCACCAGTGATTCGAGAACCAATCAGCCCCAGCATTTT. Residues: CATSDSRTNQPQHF. The V gene is TRBV24-1, the J gene TRBJ1-5; D not resolved. Germline V gene lookup returns CDR1 KGHDR and CDR2 SFDVKD. The CDR3 consists of 14 residues. V lost 2 bases, J lost 3 bases, and 7 bases lay in between.

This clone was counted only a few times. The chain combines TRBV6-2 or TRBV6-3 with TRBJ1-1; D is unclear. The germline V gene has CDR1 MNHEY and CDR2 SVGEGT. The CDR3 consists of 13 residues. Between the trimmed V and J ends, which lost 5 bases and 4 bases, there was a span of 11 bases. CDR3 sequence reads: CASSPARGTEAFF. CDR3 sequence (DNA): TGTGCCAGCAGTCCCGCGCGAGGCACTGAAGCTTTCTTT.

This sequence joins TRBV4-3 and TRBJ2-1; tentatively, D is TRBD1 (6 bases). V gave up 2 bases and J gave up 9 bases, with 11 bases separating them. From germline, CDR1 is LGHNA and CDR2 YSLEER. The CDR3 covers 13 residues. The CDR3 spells CASSQPARGEQFF. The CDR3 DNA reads TGCGCCAGCAGCCAACCAGCCAGGGGTGAGCAGTTCTTC.

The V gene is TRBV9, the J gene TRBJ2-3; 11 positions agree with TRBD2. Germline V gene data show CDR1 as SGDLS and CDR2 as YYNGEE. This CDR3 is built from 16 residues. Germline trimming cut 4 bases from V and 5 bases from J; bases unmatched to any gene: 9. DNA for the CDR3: TGTGCCAGCAGCCTACGTAGCGGGGGGGCAATAGATACGCAGTATTTT. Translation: CASSLRSGGAIDTQYF.

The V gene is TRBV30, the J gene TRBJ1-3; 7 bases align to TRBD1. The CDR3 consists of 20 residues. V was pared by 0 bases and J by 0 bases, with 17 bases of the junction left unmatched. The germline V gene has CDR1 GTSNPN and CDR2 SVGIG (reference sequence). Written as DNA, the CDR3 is TGTGCCTGGAGTGTTTTTTGGGGGACAGTTCTACCCGTCTCTGGAAACACCATATATTTT. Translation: CAWSVFWGTVLPVSGNTIYF.

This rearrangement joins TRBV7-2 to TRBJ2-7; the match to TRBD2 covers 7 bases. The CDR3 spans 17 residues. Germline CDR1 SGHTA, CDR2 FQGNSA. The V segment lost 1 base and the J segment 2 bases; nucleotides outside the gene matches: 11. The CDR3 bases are TGTGCCAGCAGCTTAGTCGTCCGGACTAGTCGAACCTACGAGCAGTACTTC. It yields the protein CASSLVVRTSRTYEQYF.

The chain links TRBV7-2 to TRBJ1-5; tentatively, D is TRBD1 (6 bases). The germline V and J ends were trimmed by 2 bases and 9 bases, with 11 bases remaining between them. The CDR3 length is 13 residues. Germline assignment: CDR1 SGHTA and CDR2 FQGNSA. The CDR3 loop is CASSLQGSRPQHF. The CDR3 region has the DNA TGTGCCAGCAGCTTACAGGGGTCACGGCCCCAGCATTTT.

CDR3 DNA sequence: TGTGCCAGCAGCTTAACGACAGGCGATACCTACGAGCAGTACTTC. It is translated as CASSLTTGDTYEQYF. The chain recombines TRBV7-3 with TRBJ2-7; D perhaps matches TRBD1 (6 bases). The CDR3 spans 15 residues. V lost 0 bases to trimming and J lost 2 bases, with 11 bases between them. Germline values: CDR1 SGHTA, CDR2 FQGTGA.

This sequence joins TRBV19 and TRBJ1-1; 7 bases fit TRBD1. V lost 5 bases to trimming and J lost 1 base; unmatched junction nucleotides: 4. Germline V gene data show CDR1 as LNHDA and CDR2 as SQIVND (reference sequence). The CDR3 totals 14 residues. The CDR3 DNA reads TGTGCCAGTAGTCCCGGGACAGAGAACACTGAAGCTTTCTTT. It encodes CASSPGTENTEAFF.

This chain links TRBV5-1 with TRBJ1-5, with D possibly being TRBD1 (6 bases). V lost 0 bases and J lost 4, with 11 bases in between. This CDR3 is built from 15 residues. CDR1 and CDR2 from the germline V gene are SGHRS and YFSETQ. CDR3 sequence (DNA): TGCGCCAGCAGCTTGGGAGACAGGACAAATCAGCCCCAGCATTTT. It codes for CASSLGDRTNQPQHF.

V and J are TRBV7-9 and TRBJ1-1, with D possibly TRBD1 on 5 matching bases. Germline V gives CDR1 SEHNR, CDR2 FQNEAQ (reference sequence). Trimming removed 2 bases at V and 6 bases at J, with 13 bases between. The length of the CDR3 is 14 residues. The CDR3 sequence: CASSLTRGLSEAFF. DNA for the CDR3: TGTGCCAGCAGCTTAACGCGGGGCCTGTCTGAAGCTTTCTTT.

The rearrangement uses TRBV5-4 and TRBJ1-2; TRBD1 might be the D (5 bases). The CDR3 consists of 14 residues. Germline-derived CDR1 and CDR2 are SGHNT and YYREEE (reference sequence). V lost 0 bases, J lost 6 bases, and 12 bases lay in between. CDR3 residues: CASSLGRVVDGYTF. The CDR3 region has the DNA TGTGCCAGCAGCTTGGGCAGGGTAGTTGATGGCTACACCTTC. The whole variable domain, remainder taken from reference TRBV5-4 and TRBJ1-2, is ETGVTQSPTHLIKTRGQQVTLRCSSQSGHNTVSWYQQALGQGPQFIFQYYREEENGRGNFPPRFSGLQFPNYSSELNVNALELDDSALYLCASSLGRVVDGYTFGSGTRLTVV.

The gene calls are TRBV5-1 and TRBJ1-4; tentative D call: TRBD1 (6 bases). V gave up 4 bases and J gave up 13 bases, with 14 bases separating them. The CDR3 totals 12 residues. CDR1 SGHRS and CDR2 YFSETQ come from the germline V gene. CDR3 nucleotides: TGCGCCAGCAGCCCCTCAGGGGAACTACTGTTTTTT. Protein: CASSPSGELLFF.

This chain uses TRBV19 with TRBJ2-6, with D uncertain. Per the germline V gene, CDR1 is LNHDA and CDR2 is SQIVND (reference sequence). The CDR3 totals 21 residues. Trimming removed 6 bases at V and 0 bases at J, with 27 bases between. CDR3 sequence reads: CASRFFRPARGSRSGANVLTF. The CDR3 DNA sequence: TGTGCCAGTAGGTTTTTTAGACCCGCTCGAGGCAGCCGCTCTGGGGCCAACGTCCTGACTTTC.

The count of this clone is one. CDR3 residues: CSVTGGVGYGYTF. The CDR3, as DNA: TGCAGCGTTACAGGGGGCGTCGGCTATGGCTACACCTTC. This chain uses TRBV29-1 with TRBJ1-2; 9 nucleotides line up with TRBD1. V was pared by 5 bases and J by 4 bases, with 5 bases of the junction left unmatched. This CDR3 comprises 13 residues. Germline assignment: CDR1 SQVTM and CDR2 ANQGSEA.

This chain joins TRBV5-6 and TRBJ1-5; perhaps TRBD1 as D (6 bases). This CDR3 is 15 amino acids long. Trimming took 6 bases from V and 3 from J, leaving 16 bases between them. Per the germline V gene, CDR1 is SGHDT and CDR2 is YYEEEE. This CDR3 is CASNRTETINQPQHF. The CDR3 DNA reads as TGTGCCAGCAACCGGACAGAAACGATCAATCAGCCCCAGCATTTT.

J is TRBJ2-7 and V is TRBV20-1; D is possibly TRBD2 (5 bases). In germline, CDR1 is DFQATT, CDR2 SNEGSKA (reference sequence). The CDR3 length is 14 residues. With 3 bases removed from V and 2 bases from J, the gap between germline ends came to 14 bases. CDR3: CSASDPYGAYEQYF. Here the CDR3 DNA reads TGCAGTGCTAGTGACCCCTACGGGGCCTACGAGCAGTACTTC.

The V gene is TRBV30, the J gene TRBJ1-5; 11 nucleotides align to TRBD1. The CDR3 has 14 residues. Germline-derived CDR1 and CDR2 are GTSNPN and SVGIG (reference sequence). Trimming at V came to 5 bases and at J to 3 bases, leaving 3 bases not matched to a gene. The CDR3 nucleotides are TGTGCCTGGGGGACAGGGGGTTTCAATCAGCCCCAGCATTTT. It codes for CAWGTGGFNQPQHF.

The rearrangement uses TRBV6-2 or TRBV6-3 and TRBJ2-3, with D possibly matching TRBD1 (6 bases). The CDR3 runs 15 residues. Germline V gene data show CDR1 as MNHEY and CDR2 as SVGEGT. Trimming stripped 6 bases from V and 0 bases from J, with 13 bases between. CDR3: CASSRGTFSTDTQYF. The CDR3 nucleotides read TGTGCCAGCAGCCGTGGGACATTCAGCACAGATACGCAGTATTTT.

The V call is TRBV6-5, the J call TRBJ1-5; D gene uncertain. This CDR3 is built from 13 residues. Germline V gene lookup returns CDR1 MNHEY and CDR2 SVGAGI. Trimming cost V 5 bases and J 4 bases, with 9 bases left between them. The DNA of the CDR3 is TGTGCCAGCAGTCAGGCCCAGAATCAGCCCCAGCATTTT. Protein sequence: CASSQAQNQPQHF.

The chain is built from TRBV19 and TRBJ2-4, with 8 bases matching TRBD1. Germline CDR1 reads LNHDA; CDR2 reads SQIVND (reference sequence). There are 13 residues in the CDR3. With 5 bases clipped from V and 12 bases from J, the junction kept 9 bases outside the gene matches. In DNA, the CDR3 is TGTGCCAGTAGTCGGGACAGGTCCACACATCAGTACTTC. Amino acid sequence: CASSRDRSTHQYF.

DNA of the CDR3: TGTGCCAGCCAAATAGGGGTCTCCTACGAGCAGTACTTC. As protein: CASQIGVSYEQYF. The chain uses TRBV7-2 and TRBJ2-7, with D perhaps matching TRBD1 (5 bases). Trimming removed 8 bases at V and 0 bases at J, with 11 bases between. The CDR3 has 13 residues. CDR1 and CDR2 (germline): SGHTA, FQGNSA.

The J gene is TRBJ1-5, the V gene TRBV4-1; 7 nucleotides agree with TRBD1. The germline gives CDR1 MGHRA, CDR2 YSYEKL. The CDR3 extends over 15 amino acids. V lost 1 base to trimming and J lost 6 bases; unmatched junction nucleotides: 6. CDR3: CASSQVDRDSQPQHF. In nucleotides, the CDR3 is TGCGCCAGCAGCCAAGTCGACAGGGATAGTCAGCCCCAGCATTTT.

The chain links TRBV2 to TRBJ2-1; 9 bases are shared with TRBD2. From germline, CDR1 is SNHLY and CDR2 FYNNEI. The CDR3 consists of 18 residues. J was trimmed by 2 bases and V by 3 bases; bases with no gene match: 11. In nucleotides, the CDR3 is TGTGCCAGCAGTGAGTTTCTGGGTAGCGGGGGAACCTACAATGAGCAGTTCTTC. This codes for CASSEFLGSGGTYNEQFF.

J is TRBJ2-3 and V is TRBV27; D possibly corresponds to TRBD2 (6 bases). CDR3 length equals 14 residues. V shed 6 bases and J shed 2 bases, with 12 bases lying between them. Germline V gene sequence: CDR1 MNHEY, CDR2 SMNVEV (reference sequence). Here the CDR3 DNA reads TGTGCCAGCAGCCGACCTAGCGACACAGATACGCAGTATTTT. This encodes CASSRPSDTDTQYF.